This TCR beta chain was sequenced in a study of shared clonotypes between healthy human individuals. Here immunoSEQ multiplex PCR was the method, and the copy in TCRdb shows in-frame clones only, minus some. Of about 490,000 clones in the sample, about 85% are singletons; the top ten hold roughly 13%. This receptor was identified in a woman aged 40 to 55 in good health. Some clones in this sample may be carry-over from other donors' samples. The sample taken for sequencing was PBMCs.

The CDR3 DNA is TGTGCCAGCAGCTTAACTGGGACTAGCGGCAACGAGCAGTACTTC. The encoded protein is CASSLTGTSGNEQYF. The chain employs TRBV7-3 and TRBJ2-7; 11 bases map to TRBD2. Germline trimming cut 0 bases from V and 5 bases from J; bases unmatched to any gene: 3. Looked up from germline, CDR1 is SGHTA and CDR2 is FQGTGA. This CDR3 comprises 15 residues. The whole variable domain, filled in from reference TRBV7-3 and TRBJ2-7, reads GAGVSQTPSNKVTEKGKYVELRCDPISGHTALYWYRQSLGQGPEFLIYFQGTGAADDSGLPNDRFFAVRPEGSVSTLKIQRTERGDSAVYLCASSLTGTSGNEQYFGPGTRLTVT.